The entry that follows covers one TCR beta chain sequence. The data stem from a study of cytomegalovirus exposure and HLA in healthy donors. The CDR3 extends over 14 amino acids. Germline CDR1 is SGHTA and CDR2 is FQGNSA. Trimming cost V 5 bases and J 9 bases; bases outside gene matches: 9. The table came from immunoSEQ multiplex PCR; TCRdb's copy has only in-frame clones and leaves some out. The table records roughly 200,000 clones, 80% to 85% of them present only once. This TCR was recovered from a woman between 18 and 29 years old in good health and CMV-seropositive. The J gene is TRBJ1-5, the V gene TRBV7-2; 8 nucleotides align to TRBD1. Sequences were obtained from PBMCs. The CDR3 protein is CASSLDRGRGPQHF. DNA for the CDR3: TGTGCCAGCAGCCTCGACAGGGGACGCGGGCCCCAGCATTTT.